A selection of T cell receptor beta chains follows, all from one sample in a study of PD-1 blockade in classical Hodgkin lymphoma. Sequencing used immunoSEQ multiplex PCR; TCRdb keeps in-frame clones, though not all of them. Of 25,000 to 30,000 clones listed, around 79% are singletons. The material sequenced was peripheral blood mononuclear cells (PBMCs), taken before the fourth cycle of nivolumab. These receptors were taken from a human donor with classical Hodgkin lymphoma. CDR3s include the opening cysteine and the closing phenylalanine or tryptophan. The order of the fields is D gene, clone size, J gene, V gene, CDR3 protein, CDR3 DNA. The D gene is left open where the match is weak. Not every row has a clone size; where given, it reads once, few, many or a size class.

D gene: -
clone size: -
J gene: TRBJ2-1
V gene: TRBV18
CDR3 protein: CASSPRDLANEQFF
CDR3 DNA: TGTGCCAGCTCACCACGTGACCTAGCCAATGAGCAGTTCTTC

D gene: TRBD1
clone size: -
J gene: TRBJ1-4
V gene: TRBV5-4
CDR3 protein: CASSPRPGTGNEKLFF
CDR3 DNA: TGTGCCAGCAGCCCTCGCCCGGGGACAGGGAATGAAAAACTGTTTTTT

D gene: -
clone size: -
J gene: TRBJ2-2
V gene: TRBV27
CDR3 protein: CASEGRRGLTGELFF
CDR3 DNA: TGTGCCAGCGAGGGGCGGAGGGGGCTTACCGGGGAGCTGTTTTTT

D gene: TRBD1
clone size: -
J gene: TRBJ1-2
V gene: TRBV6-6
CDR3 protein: CASSYSAGGGYTF
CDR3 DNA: TGTGCCAGCAGTTACTCCGCAGGGGGAGGCTACACCTTC

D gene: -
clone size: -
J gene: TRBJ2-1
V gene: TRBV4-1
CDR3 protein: CASSQDGANNNEQFF
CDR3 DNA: TGCGCCAGCAGCCAAGATGGGGCCAACAACAATGAGCAGTTCTTC

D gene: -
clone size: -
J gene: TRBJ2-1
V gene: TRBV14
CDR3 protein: CASSQALGGNILYNEQFF
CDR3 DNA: TGTGCCAGCAGCCAAGCTTTGGGCGGAAATATACTTTACAATGAGCAGTTCTTC

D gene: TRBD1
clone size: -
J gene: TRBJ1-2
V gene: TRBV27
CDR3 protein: CASKGQSVGYTF
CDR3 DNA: TGTGCCAGCAAGGGACAGTCGGTTGGCTACACCTTC

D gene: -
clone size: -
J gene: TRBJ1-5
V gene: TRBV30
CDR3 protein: CAWSVRDEQPQHF
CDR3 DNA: TGTGCCTGGAGTGTCAGGGATGAGCAGCCCCAGCATTTT

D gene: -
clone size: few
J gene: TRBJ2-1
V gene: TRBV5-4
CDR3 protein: CASSSGWRPENEQFF
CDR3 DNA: TGTGCCAGCAGCTCGGGTTGGCGGCCGGAAAATGAGCAGTTCTTC

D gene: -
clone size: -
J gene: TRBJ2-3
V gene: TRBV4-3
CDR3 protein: CASSQDRGKDTQYF
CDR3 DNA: TGCGCCAGCAGCCAAGATCGGGGCAAAGATACGCAGTATTTT

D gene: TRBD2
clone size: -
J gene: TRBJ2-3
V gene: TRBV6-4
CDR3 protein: CASSGLAGGTDTQYF
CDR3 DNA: TGTGCCAGCAGCGGTCTAGCGGGGGGTACAGATACGCAGTATTTT

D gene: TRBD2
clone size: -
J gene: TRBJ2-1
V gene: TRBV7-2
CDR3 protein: CASSLGLGGGEQFF
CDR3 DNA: TGTGCCAGCAGCTTAGGTCTCGGCGGGGGGGAGCAGTTCTTC

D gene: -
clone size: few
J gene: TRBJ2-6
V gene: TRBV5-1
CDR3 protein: CASCFDSGANVLTF
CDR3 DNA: TGCGCCAGCTGTTTTGATTCTGGGGCCAACGTCCTGACTTTC

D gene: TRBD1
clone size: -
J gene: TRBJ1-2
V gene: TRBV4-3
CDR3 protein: CASSRNTGVDGYTF
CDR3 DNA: TGCGCCAGCAGCCGAAACACAGGGGTCGATGGCTACACCTTC

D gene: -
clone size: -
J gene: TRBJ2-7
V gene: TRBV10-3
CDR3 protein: CAISERQVLGYEQYF
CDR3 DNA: TGTGCCATCAGTGAGAGACAGGTTCTAGGCTACGAGCAGTACTTC

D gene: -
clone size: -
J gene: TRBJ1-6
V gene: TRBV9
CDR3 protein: CASSVAGYNSPLHF
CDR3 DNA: TGTGCCAGCAGCGTAGCTGGGTATAATTCACCCCTCCACTTT

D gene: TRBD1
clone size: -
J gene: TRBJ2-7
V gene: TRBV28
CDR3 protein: CASSPRTGSSYEQYF
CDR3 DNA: TGTGCCAGCAGTCCCCGGACAGGGAGCTCCTACGAGCAGTACTTC

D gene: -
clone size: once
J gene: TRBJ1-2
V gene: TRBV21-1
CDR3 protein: CASSPLGKGNYGYTF
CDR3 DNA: TGTGCCAGCAGCCCACTCGGGAAGGGAAACTATGGCTACACCTTC

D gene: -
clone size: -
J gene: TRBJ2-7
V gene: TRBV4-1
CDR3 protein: CASSQRGTGPYEQYF
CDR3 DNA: TGCGCCAGCAGCCAAAGGGGGACGGGTCCCTACGAGCAGTACTTC

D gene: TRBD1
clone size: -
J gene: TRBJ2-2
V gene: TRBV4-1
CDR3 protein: CASRDRGKGNTGELFF
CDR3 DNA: TGCGCCAGCAGGGACAGGGGGAAAGGGAACACCGGGGAGCTGTTTTTT

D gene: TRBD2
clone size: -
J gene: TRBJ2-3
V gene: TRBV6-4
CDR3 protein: CASSQTSGGTDTQYF
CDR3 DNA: TGTGCCAGCAGCCAGACTAGCGGGGGCACAGATACGCAGTATTTT

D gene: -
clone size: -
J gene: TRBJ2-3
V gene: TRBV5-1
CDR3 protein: CASSLQGRSTDTQYF
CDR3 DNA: TGCGCCAGCAGCTTGCAGGGACGAAGCACAGATACGCAGTATTTT

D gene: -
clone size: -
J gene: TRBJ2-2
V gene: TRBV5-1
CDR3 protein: CASEPANTGELFF
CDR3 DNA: TGCGCCAGCGAGCCTGCTAACACCGGGGAGCTGTTTTTT

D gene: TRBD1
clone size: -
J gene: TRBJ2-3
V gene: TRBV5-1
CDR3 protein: CASSKGQGAPTDTQYF
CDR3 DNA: TGCGCCAGCAGCAAGGGACAGGGGGCGCCCACAGATACGCAGTATTTT

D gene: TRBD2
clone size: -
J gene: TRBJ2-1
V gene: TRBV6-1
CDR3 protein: CASSDEGTSEQFF
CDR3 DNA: TGTGCCAGCAGTGATGAGGGGACTAGTGAGCAGTTCTTC

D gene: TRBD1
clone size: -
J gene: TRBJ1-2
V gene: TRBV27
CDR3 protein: CASSSPWTGNYGYTF
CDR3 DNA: TGTGCCAGCAGTTCACCCTGGACAGGGAACTATGGCTACACCTTC